This T cell receptor beta chain was recovered during a study of T cell clones after liver transplantation. Study overall: A pre-transplant mixed lymphocyte reaction with TCRbeta sequencing defined graft-donor-reactive clones followed in post-transplant blood. Three of the eight recipients were HCV-positive; the rest had non-autoimmune, non-viral transplant indications.

The method was immunoSEQ multiplex PCR; TCRdb's version includes in-frame clones alone and lacks a portion of them. This sample yields around 70,000 clones, of which 80% to 95% are seen a single time; over 0.75% belongs to the top ten. V was pared by 3 bases and J by 6 bases, with 1 base of the junction left unmatched. The CDR3 is made up of 13 amino acids. Germline CDR1 reads MNHEY; CDR2 reads SMNVEV (reference sequence). The source material was CD4+ T cells from blood, sampled less than 26 months after liver transplant. This clonotype originated in a human patient who received a liver transplant. The T cells may partly be graft donor cells. The V gene is TRBV27, the J gene TRBJ2-7; 11 nucleotides agree with TRBD1. Written as DNA, the CDR3 is TGTGCCAGCAGTTTGGGGACAGGGGGCGAGCAGTACTTC. Its translation: CASSLGTGGEQYF.